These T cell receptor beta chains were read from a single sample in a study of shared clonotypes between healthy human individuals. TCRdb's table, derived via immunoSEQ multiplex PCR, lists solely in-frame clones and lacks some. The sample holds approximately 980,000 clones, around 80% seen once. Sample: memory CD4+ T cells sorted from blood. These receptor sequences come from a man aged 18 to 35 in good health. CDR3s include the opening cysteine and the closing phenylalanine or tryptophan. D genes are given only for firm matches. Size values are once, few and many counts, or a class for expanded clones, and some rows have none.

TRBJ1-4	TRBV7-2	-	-	TGTGCCAGCAGCTTAGTAGCTAACGGAGAAAAACTGTTTTTT	CASSLVANGEKLFF
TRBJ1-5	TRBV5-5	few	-	TGTGCCAGCAGCCTCGCTGGCGGGGGGGATAGCAATCAGCCCCAGCATTTT	CASSLAGGGDSNQPQHF
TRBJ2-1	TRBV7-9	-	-	TGTGCCAGCAGCCCTTTGTGGGGCAGGGGGGTGGATGAGCAGTTCTTC	CASSPLWGRGVDEQFF
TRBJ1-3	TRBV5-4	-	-	TGTGCCAGCAGCTTTGGCTCCACTGGAAACACCATATATTTT	CASSFGSTGNTIYF
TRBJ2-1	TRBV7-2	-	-	TGTGCCAGCAGCGTTAATAAGGTCGGGGAGCAGTTCTTC	CASSVNKVGEQFF
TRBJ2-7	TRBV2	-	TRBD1	TGTGCCAGCAGTTCGGACAGGGGCCGATCCTACGAGCAGTACTTC	CASSSDRGRSYEQYF
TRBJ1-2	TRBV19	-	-	TGTGCCAGTAGTCCAGCGGGGGGAAGTGTCTTTGGCTACACCTTC	CASSPAGGSVFGYTF
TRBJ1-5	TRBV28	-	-	TGTGCCAGCAATTTAAGGGACAATCAGCCCCAGCATTTT	CASNLRDNQPQHF
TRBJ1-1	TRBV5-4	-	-	TGTGCCAGCAGCGGGGAGGCACAAATGAACACTGAAGCTTTCTTT	CASSGEAQMNTEAFF
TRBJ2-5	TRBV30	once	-	TGTGCCTGGAGTATTAGCGGTCAGGGAACCCAGTACTTC	CAWSISGQGTQYF